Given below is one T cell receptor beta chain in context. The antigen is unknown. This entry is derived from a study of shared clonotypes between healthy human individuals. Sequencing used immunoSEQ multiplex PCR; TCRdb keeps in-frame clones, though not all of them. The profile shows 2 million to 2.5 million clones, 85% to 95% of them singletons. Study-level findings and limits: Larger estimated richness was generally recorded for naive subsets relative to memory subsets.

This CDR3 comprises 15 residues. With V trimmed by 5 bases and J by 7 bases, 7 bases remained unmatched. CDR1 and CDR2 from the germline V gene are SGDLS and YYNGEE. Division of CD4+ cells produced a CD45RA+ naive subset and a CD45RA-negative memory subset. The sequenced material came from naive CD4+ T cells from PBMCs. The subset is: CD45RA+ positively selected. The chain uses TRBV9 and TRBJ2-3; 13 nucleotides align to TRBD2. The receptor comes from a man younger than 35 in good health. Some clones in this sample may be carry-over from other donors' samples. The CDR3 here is CASSWTSGSGYTQYF. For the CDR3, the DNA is TGTGCCAGCAGTTGGACTAGCGGGAGCGGGTATACGCAGTATTTT.